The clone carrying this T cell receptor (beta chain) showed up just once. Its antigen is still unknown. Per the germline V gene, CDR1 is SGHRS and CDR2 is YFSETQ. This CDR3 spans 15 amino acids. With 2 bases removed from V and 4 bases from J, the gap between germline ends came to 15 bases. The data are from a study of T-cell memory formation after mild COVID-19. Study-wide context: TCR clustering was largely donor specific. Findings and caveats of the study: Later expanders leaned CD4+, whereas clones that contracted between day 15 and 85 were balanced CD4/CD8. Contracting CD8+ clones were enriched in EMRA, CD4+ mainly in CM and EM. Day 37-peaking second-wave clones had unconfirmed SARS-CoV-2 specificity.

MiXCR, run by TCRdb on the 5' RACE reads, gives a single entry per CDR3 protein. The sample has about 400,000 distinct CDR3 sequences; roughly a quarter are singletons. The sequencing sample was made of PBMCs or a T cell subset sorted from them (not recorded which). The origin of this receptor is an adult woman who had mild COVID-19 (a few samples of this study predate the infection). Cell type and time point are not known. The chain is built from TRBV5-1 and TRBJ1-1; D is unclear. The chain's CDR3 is CASSFEVLGGTEAFF. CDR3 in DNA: TGCGCCAGCAGCTTTGAGGTCCTCGGCGGCACTGAAGCTTTCTTT.